What follows are 13 T cell receptor beta chains derived from one specimen sequenced in a study of cytotoxic CD8 clonotypes in ibrutinib-treated CLL. TCRdb's table, derived via immunoSEQ multiplex PCR, lists solely in-frame clones and lacks some. Altogether around 70,000 clones are present, 65% to 85% being singletons, with the ten largest covering 6% to 9%. Sequencing was performed on PBMCs, taken at disease progression, from a patient treated with ibrutinib. The receptors originated from a human donor with chronic lymphocytic leukemia.

The chain uses TRBV5-1 and TRBJ2-2; possible D gene TRBD1, 8 bases. CDR1 and CDR2 from the germline V gene are SGHRS and YFSETQ. Trimming took off 6 bases at V and 5 bases at J, with 20 bases between the two ends. The CDR3 contains 16 residues. The CDR3 reads CASTPRTGRVTGELFF. In DNA form, the CDR3 reads TGCGCCAGCACCCCTCGGACAGGGAGGGTAACCGGGGAGCTGTTTTTT.

This sequence joins TRBV6-5 and TRBJ1-1; 7 bases are shared with TRBD1. This CDR3 has 14 amino acids. From germline, CDR1 is MNHEY and CDR2 SVGAGI. The trim removed 2 bases at V and 4 bases at J, leaving 4 bases unmatched. The CDR3 region has the DNA TGTGCCAGCAGTTACCGTGACAGGGCCACTGAAGCTTTCTTT. This codes for CASSYRDRATEAFF.

The chain employs TRBV6-6 and TRBJ1-4; no clear D. This CDR3 spans 14 amino acids. CDR1 and CDR2 from the germline V gene are MNHNY and SVGAGI (reference sequence). V gave up 7 bases and J gave up 8 bases, with 17 bases separating them. CDR3 nucleotide sequence: TGTGCCAGCAAGTTGGGCGGGAGCGGGGAAAAACTGTTTTTT. This codes for CASKLGGSGEKLFF.

The chain carries TRBV5-6 and TRBJ2-2; D might be TRBD1 or TRBD2, each matching 5 bases. Deletions cut 4 bases from V and 2 bases from J, with 9 bases between. CDR1 is SGHDT and CDR2 is YYEEEE in the germline V gene. The CDR3 has 14 amino acids. The CDR3 protein is CASSPGPNTGELFF. CDR3 sequence (DNA): TGTGCCAGCAGCCCGGGACCCAACACCGGGGAGCTGTTTTTT.

The chain is built from TRBV10-3 and TRBJ2-7; TRBD2 matches at 9 bases. The CDR3 covers 15 residues. Looked up from germline, CDR1 is ENHRY and CDR2 is SYGVKD. V dropped 8 bases and J dropped 0; count of bases not matched to a gene: 8. The DNA of the CDR3 is TGTGCCATCGGGAAAGTAGCGGGAGCCTCCTACGAGCAGTACTTC. Protein product: CAIGKVAGASYEQYF.

The chain joins TRBV6-5 to TRBJ1-5, with D maybe TRBD1 (5 bases). The V end lost 2 bases, the J end lost 7 bases, and 9 bases lay between the germline ends. In germline, CDR1 is MNHEY, CDR2 SVGAGI. The CDR3 has 13 amino acids. In nucleotides, the CDR3 is TGTGCCAGCAGTTACGATCGGGGCCAGCCCCAGCATTTT. Its translation: CASSYDRGQPQHF.

The genes are TRBV30 and TRBJ2-1; D ambiguous. Per the germline V gene, CDR1 is GTSNPN and CDR2 is SVGIG (reference sequence). The CDR3 covers 13 residues. The V and J ends lost 5 bases and 4 bases respectively, with 12 bases between them. The CDR3 reads CAWRPWGYNEQFF. DNA for the CDR3: TGTGCCTGGCGGCCGTGGGGTTACAATGAGCAGTTCTTC.

The chain is built from TRBV6-5 and TRBJ2-5; 11 bases match TRBD2. Germline V lookup: CDR1 MNHEY, CDR2 SVGAGI. The CDR3 loop spans 15 amino acids. With 6 bases clipped from V and 1 base from J, the junction kept 4 bases outside the gene matches. In nucleotides, the CDR3 is TGTGCCAGCAGCCCCGGGACTAGCGGCCAAGAGACCCAGTACTTC. Protein: CASSPGTSGQETQYF.

This chain connects TRBV29-1 to TRBJ1-2; 11 bases are a match to TRBD1. Germline CDR1 reads SQVTM; CDR2 reads ANQGSEA. This CDR3 comprises 12 residues. The V and J ends lost 6 bases and 3 bases, in that order; junction bases with no gene match: 0. In DNA, the CDR3 is TGCAGCGTGGGACAGGGGGACTATGGCTACACCTTC. Its translation is CSVGQGDYGYTF.

In this sample, this clone turned up once. The rearrangement joins TRBV10-2 to TRBJ2-5, with D hard to call. The CDR3 contains 11 residues. Trimming pared 4 bases from V and 3 bases from J, leaving 3 bases between. Germline CDR1 WSHSY, CDR2 SAAADI. The CDR3 DNA follows: TGCGCCAGCAGTGGCAAAGAGACCCAGTACTTC. Its translation is CASSGKETQYF.

This chain's CDR3 is CATSGDHNEQFF. The CDR3 nucleotides are TGTGCCACCTCTGGGGACCACAATGAGCAGTTCTTC. This chain joins TRBV10-3 and TRBJ2-1; D could derive from TRBD1 or TRBD2 (5 bases each). The CDR3 loop spans 12 amino acids. The germline CDR1 and CDR2 sequences are ENHRY and SYGVKD. With 10 bases removed from V and 5 bases from J, the gap between germline ends came to 12 bases.

With respect to this clone: Other nucleotide sequences from this sample produce the same CDR3. The chain recombines TRBV6-1 with TRBJ1-5, with D tentatively TRBD1 (5 bases). CDR3 length equals 15 residues. Per the germline V gene, CDR1 is MNHNS and CDR2 is SASEGT. Deletions cut 2 bases from V and 7 bases from J, with 15 bases between. This CDR3 is CASSEIGGMGQPQHF. CDR3 bases: TGTGCCAGCAGTGAAATTGGGGGGATGGGGCAGCCCCAGCATTTT.

V usage is TRBV27 and J usage is TRBJ2-1; the match to TRBD1 covers 9 bases. Germline CDR1 MNHEY, CDR2 SMNVEV (reference sequence). This CDR3 has 13 amino acids. After removal of 8 bases from V and 5 bases from J, the junction contained 4 bases not matched to a gene. The CDR3 region is CASGYRGHNEQFF. The CDR3 nucleotides are TGTGCCAGCGGGTACAGGGGGCACAATGAGCAGTTCTTC.